The rows below give T cell receptor beta chains drawn from one sample of a study of Ad26.COV2.S vaccination and SARS-CoV-2 variants. This table comes from immunoSEQ multiplex PCR, and its TCRdb copy is limited to in-frame clones, with some not included. The data show 350,000 to 500,000 clones, 85% to 90% seen once. This sample comprised peripheral blood, obtained in a trial of Ad26.COV2.S vaccine versus placebo. All receptors derive from a person between 18 and 65 years old who received the Ad26.COV2.S COVID-19 vaccine or a placebo. Each CDR3 is given with its conserved first and last residue. The D gene is left open where the match is weak. Only some rows state a clone size, as once, few, many or a class for expanded clones.

v_call	clone_size	j_call	d_call	cdr3_nt	cdr3_aa
TRBV7-2	.	TRBJ1-6	.	TGTGCCACCCGGACAGCGTATAATTCACCCCTCCACTTT	CATRTAYNSPLHF
TRBV24-1	.	TRBJ2-3	.	TGTGCCACCAGTGGCGGATTCACAGATACGCAGTATTTT	CATSGGFTDTQYF
TRBV19	.	TRBJ1-4	.	TGTGCCAGTAGTAGACTGGACAGATCTAATGAAAAACTGTTTTTT	CASSRLDRSNEKLFF
TRBV5-4	once	TRBJ1-1	.	TGTGCCAGCAGCCCGGAGGGGGGCCTGGTCGCTGAAGCTTTCTTT	CASSPEGGLVAEAFF
TRBV28	.	TRBJ2-7	TRBD2	TGTGCCAGCAGTTCTCCGAGATTGCGGGGGGGCGAGCAGTACTTC	CASSSPRLRGGEQYF
TRBV2	.	TRBJ2-5	.	TGTGCCAGCAGTTATAAATCGCCCCAGTACTTC	CASSYKSPQYF
TRBV6-5	.	TRBJ2-2	TRBD1	TGTGCCAGCAGCAGGGACAGGGCGAGCGGGGAGCTGTTTTTT	CASSRDRASGELFF
TRBV5-5	.	TRBJ2-7	.	TGTGCCAGCAGCTTGGAGGGTATGGGAGCCGAGCAGTACTTC	CASSLEGMGAEQYF
TRBV10-3	.	TRBJ2-2	TRBD1	TGTGCCATCAGCCAGACCGGGACAGGGGGAGGCGGGGAGCTGTTTTTT	CAISQTGTGGGGELFF
TRBV19	.	TRBJ2-7	TRBD1	TGTGCCAGTGCCGGGACAGGGGCCTACGAGCAGTACTTC	CASAGTGAYEQYF
TRBV5-1	.	TRBJ1-3	.	TGCGCCAGCGGCCCTTTCCTTCCCCGAAACACCATATATTTT	CASGPFLPRNTIYF
TRBV28	.	TRBJ1-1	.	TGTGCCAGCAGTTTACGCGCGGGGTACACTGAAGCTTTCTTT	CASSLRAGYTEAFF
TRBV5-1	.	TRBJ2-1	TRBD2	TGCGCCAGCAGCTTCGGACTAGCGGGGGGGTACAATGAGCAGTTCTTC	CASSFGLAGGYNEQFF